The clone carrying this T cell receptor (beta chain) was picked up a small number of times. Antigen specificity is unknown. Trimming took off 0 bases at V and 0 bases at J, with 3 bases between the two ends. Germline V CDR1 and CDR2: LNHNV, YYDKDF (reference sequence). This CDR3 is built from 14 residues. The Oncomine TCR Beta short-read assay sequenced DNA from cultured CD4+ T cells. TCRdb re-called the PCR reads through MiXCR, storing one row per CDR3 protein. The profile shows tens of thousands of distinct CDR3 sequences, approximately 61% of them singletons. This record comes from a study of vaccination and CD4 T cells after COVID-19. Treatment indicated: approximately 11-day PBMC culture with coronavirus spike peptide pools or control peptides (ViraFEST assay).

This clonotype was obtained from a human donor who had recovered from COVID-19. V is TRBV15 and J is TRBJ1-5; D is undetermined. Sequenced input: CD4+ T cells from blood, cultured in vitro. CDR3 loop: CATSRDNSNQPQHF. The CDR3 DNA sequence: TGTGCCACCAGCAGAGATAATAGCAATCAGCCCCAGCATTTT.